This T cell receptor (beta chain) was identified during a study of T cells after posttransplantation cyclophosphamide. This table comes from immunoSEQ multiplex PCR, and its TCRdb copy is limited to in-frame clones, with some not included. There are 40,000 to 45,000 clones in the sample, none observed a single time. General study points: Recipient CMV seropositivity and CMV reactivation strongly tracked TRB clonality. TRB overlap between skin or GI tissue T cells and blood was limited. Donor-recipient repertoire similarity was low at 1-2 months, rising over year one.

The related graft donor's blood sample was taken on the day of bone marrow donation. Germline lookup yields CDR1 MNHNS and CDR2 SASEGT. Deletions cut 5 bases from V and 4 bases from J, with 11 bases between. CDR3 length: 13 residues. This clone has a handful of counts. The antigen is unknown. The specimen sequenced was PBMCs. The TCR originated in a man aged 35 to 55 in good health, CMV-negative, and a related stem cell transplant donor. The rearrangement joins TRBV6-1 to TRBJ1-2; tentative D call: TRBD1 (5 bases). The CDR3 sequence is CASSSRGGYGYTF. CDR3 bases: TGTGCCAGCAGTTCCCGGGGGGGCTATGGCTACACCTTC.